This TCR beta chain was sequenced in a study of T-cell reconstitution after alpha-beta-depleted transplantation in children. There are a few counts of this clonotype. Its antigen is unknown. The CDR3 consists of 16 residues. The germline V gene has CDR1 SGHRS and CDR2 YFSETQ. Trimming cost V 2 bases and J 5 bases; bases outside gene matches: 5. Regarding the study as a whole: After transplant, at about two months, alpha-beta T cells were reportedly derived from several hundred expanded graft clones. It was newly produced T cells that mostly accounted for T-cell counts and diversity one year after transplant. Certain patients had high TCRbeta diversity at day 60, and it came from recipient T cells and thymic progenitors that survived.

Researchers prepared the TCRbeta library using unique molecular identifiers, the study reports. TCRdb re-analysed the PCR reads in MiXCR, keeping a single row per CDR3 protein. The sample lists 450,000 to 600,000 distinct CDR3 sequences; 10% to 15% were seen once. The rearrangement joins TRBV5-1 to TRBJ2-5, with TRBD2 matching over 14 bases. The sequencing used PBMCs, mostly from graft donor cells, collected 360 days after TCRalphabeta/CD19-depleted stem cell transplant. This receptor was obtained from a male patient aged 10-17 years who had a stem cell transplant for acute myeloid leukemia, so the T cells may come from the graft donor. CDR3 sequence reads: CASSLGTSGRAETQYF. CDR3 DNA: TGCGCCAGCAGCTTAGGGACTAGCGGGAGAGCGGAGACCCAGTACTTC.